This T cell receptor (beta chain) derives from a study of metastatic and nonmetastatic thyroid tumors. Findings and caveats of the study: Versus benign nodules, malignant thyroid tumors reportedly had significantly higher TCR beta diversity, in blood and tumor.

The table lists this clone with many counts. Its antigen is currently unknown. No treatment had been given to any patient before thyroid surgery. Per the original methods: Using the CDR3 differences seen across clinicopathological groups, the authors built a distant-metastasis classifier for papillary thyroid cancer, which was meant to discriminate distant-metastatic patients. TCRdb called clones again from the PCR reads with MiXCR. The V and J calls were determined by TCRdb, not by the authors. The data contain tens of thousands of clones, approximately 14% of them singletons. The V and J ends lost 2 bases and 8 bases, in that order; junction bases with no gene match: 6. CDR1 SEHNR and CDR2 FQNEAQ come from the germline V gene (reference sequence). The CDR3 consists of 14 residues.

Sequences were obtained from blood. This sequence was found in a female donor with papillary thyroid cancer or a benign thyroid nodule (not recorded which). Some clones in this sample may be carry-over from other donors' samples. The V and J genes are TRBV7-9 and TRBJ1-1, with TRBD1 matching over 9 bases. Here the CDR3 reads CASSLSDRGAEAFF. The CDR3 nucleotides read TGTGCCAGCAGCTTATCGGACAGGGGAGCGGAAGCTTTCTTT.